What follows are 18 T cell receptor beta chains derived from one specimen sequenced in a study of blood T cell repertoires in COVID-19. The protocol was immunoSEQ multiplex PCR, while the TCRdb copy is restricted to in-frame clones and leaves out a portion. There are 330,000 or so clones in the sample; over 80% occur only once, and around 4.6% lies in the top ten. Sequencing was carried out using PBMCs or T cells enriched from blood (not recorded which). The source is a man aged 25 to 40 who had recovered from COVID-19.

J is TRBJ1-1 and V is TRBV11-2; 7 nucleotides agree with TRBD1. The germline V gene encodes CDR1 SGHAT and CDR2 FQNNGV. V shed 5 bases, J shed 8 bases, and the junction held 11 bases outside the gene matches. The CDR3 consists of 14 residues. The CDR3 protein is CASSLDRASLEAFF. The CDR3 DNA is TGTGCCAGCAGCCTCGACAGGGCGAGCCTAGAAGCTTTCTTT.

The CDR3 region is CASSSPGEASYEQYF. Here the CDR3 DNA reads TGTGCCAGCAGTTCCCCGGGGGAGGCCTCCTACGAGCAGTACTTC. This sequence joins TRBV28 and TRBJ2-7, with D maybe TRBD2 (6 bases). This CDR3 is 15 amino acids long. Trimming removed 4 bases at V and 0 bases at J, with 13 bases between. CDR1 MDHEN and CDR2 SYDVKM come from the germline V gene.

The V call is TRBV11-3, the J call TRBJ2-1, with TRBD1 identical over 7 bases. This CDR3 contains 15 residues. V was clipped by 0 bases and J by 2 bases; unmatched bases: 1. Germline V gene lookup returns CDR1 SGHNT and CDR2 YENEEA. CDR3 loop: CASSLEGTAYNEQFF. The CDR3 region has the DNA TGTGCCAGCAGCTTAGAGGGGACAGCCTACAATGAGCAGTTCTTC.

The rearrangement uses TRBV28 and TRBJ1-1; 7 bases line up with TRBD1. The V gene end was trimmed by 2 bases and the J gene end by 3 bases; junction bases not matched to a gene: 0. The CDR3 is 13 residues long. In germline, CDR1 is MDHEN, CDR2 SYDVKM. As DNA, the CDR3 is TGTGCCAGCAGTTTACAGGGGGACACTGAAGCTTTCTTT. Translated: CASSLQGDTEAFF.

This clone was counted a single time. The J gene is TRBJ2-5, the V gene TRBV15; TRBD2 agrees at 7 bases. After removal of 3 bases from V and 5 bases from J, the junction contained 12 bases not matched to a gene. Germline V gene sequence: CDR1 LNHNV, CDR2 YYDKDF (reference sequence). This CDR3 has 16 amino acids. CDR3 nucleotide sequence: TGTGCCACCAGCAGGGACTCCACGGGGGGTTACGAGACCCAGTACTTC. Encoded protein: CATSRDSTGGYETQYF.

The rearrangement joins TRBV5-1 to TRBJ1-2, with 7 bases matching TRBD1. The CDR3 is 15 residues long. Germline CDR1 reads SGHRS; CDR2 reads YFSETQ. With V trimmed by 0 bases and J by 8 bases, 10 bases remained unmatched. Written as DNA, the CDR3 is TGCGCCAGCAGCTTGGGTGGGGACAGCCCTGGAGGCTACACCTTC. Translating gives CASSLGGDSPGGYTF.

The chain couples TRBV11-2 to TRBJ2-5, with 10 bases that match TRBD2. The germline gives CDR1 SGHAT, CDR2 FQNNGV. This CDR3 contains 17 residues. The V gene end was trimmed by 5 bases and the J gene end by 4 bases; junction bases not matched to a gene: 13. In nucleotides, the CDR3 is TGTGCCAGCAGCCCAGTGGGGAGGAGCGGGGGGGGAGAGACCCAGTACTTC. Translated: CASSPVGRSGGGETQYF.

The chain joins TRBV13 to TRBJ2-5, with 10 bases that match TRBD2. The CDR3 has 17 residues. The ends lost 2 bases at V and 2 bases at J; junction bases unmatched: 8. Germline V gene lookup returns CDR1 PRHDT and CDR2 FYEKMQ (reference sequence). The CDR3: CASSLIFLAGDQETQYF. The CDR3 DNA sequence: TGTGCCAGCAGCTTAATATTCCTAGCGGGGGATCAAGAGACCCAGTACTTC.

This clone was observed once. The chain joins TRBV9 to TRBJ2-5; D is perhaps TRBD1 (6 bases). V was pared by 4 bases and J by 4 bases, with 17 bases between. Germline V gives CDR1 SGDLS, CDR2 YYNGEE. This CDR3 has 15 residues. CDR3 sequence: CASSRFTGLGETQYF. In DNA form, the CDR3 reads TGTGCCAGCAGCCGCTTCACAGGGCTGGGAGAGACCCAGTACTTC.

This chain uses TRBV10-3 with TRBJ1-2; 7 nucleotides match TRBD1. With 6 bases clipped from V and 5 bases from J, the junction kept 15 bases outside the gene matches. The CDR3 has 16 residues. Germline CDR1 ENHRY, CDR2 SYGVKD. The CDR3 bases are TGTGCCATCAGCCTTTCGACAGGGCCCCCCGGTTATGGCTACACCTTC. It translates to CAISLSTGPPGYGYTF.

The chain is built from TRBV28 and TRBJ1-5; D is undetermined. This CDR3 spans 16 amino acids. Trimming cost V 5 bases and J 7 bases, with 21 bases left between them. Germline V gives CDR1 MDHEN, CDR2 SYDVKM. Here the CDR3 DNA reads TGTGCCAGCAGTGCTGGTGGACTCCTGGCTGGCCAGCCCCAGCATTTT. Its protein is CASSAGGLLAGQPQHF. Supplemented by reference TRBV28 and TRBJ1-5, the full variable domain reads DVKVTQSSRYLVKRTGEKVFLECVQDMDHENMFWYRQDPGLGLRLIYFSYDVKMKEKGDIPEGYSVSREKKERFSLILESASTNQTSMYLCASSAGGLLAGQPQHFGDGTRLSIL.

In DNA, the CDR3 is TGTGCCAGCAGTTACTATAATCAAGAGACCCAGTACTTC. Its translation is CASSYYNQETQYF. This chain connects TRBV6-5 to TRBJ2-5; D uncertain. CDR1 MNHEY and CDR2 SVGAGI come from the germline V gene. The CDR3 runs to 13 residues. V shed 1 base and J shed 2 bases, with 5 bases lying between them.

This clone was recorded a few times. This chain joins TRBV6-1 and TRBJ2-7; TRBD1 agrees at 9 bases. In germline, CDR1 is MNHNS, CDR2 SASEGT. With V trimmed by 3 bases and J by 6 bases, 12 bases remained unmatched. The CDR3 runs to 16 residues. The DNA for the CDR3 is TGTGCCAGCAGTGATTATGTAGGGACAGGGAACACCGAGCAGTACTTC. As protein: CASSDYVGTGNTEQYF.

V and J are TRBV21-1 and TRBJ2-7; the table's D gene call, TRBD1, was not cross checked with the DNA. TRBV21-1 is a known pseudogene. CDR3 size: 15 residues. This chain's CDR3 is CASIVMGQGFRTKYF. DNA for the CDR3: TGTGCCAGCATCGTCATGGGTCAGGGGTTTAGGACGAAGTACTTC.

The chain combines TRBV19 with TRBJ1-6; tentatively, D is TRBD1 (5 bases). This CDR3 is 15 amino acids long. Germline values: CDR1 LNHDA, CDR2 SQIVND (reference sequence). Trimming removed 3 bases from V and 4 bases from J, with 10 bases in between. Written as DNA, the CDR3 is TGTGCCAGTAGTATCCGTCAGGGTTATAATTCACCCCTCCACTTT. Its translation: CASSIRQGYNSPLHF.

J is TRBJ1-6 and V is TRBV11-3; 10 bases line up with TRBD1. Germline loops: CDR1 SGHNT, CDR2 YENEEA. This CDR3 contains 20 residues. V trimming: 2 bases; J trimming: 0 bases; junction bases outside the gene matches: 10. Here the CDR3 DNA reads TGTGCCAGCAGCTTATCTCCGGGACAGGGGCCGAGCTCCTATAATTCACCCCTCCACTTT. Residues: CASSLSPGQGPSSYNSPLHF.

The chain carries TRBV25-1 and TRBJ2-6; D not resolved. Germline loops: CDR1 MGHDK, CDR2 SYGVNS. This CDR3 has 17 amino acids. V was trimmed by 1 base and J by 2 bases, leaving 12 bases between them. The CDR3: CASSESGRKAGANVLTF. CDR3 nucleotides: TGTGCCAGCAGTGAATCCGGCAGGAAAGCTGGGGCCAACGTCCTGACTTTC.

The genes are TRBV5-1 and TRBJ2-1; the D gene is possibly TRBD1 (6 bases). The length of the CDR3 is 15 residues. Per germline, CDR1 SGHRS and CDR2 YFSETQ. V shed 3 bases and J shed 4 bases, with 14 bases lying between them. This CDR3 is CASSSRTALYNEQFF. In DNA form, the CDR3 reads TGCGCCAGCAGCTCCCGGACAGCCCTATACAATGAGCAGTTCTTC.